These 28 T cell receptor beta chains were all obtained from the same sample, sequenced in a study of neurological immune-mediated disorders. Using its own MiXCR run on the 5' RACE reads, TCRdb lists one record per CDR3 protein. The repertoire includes approximately 23,000 distinct CDR3 sequences, about 10% of them detected once, and about 20% sits in the top ten. The sample consisted of PBMCs. All receptors come from a woman aged 55-69 years with HTLV-1-associated myelopathy (HAM/TSP).

This clonotype was detected many times. The chain links TRBV5-1 to TRBJ2-2, with a possible D match to TRBD1 (6 bases). V was shortened by 4 bases and J by 3 bases, with 10 bases between the two germline ends. The length of the CDR3 is 14 residues. Germline V gives CDR1 SGHRS, CDR2 YFSETQ. The DNA for the CDR3 is TGCGCCAGCAGCGTGCAGGGGTACACCGGGGAGCTGTTTTTT. It codes for CASSVQGYTGELFF.

This clonotype has a count of ten or more. This rearrangement joins TRBV20-1 to TRBJ2-3; 8 bases agree with TRBD2. The CDR3 consists of 18 residues. Germline-derived CDR1 and CDR2 are DFQATT and SNEGSKA (reference sequence). V was clipped by 3 bases and J by 1 base; unmatched bases: 15. The CDR3 DNA is TGCAGTGCTAGGACCAGTTTCGGGCTAGCGGGCGGCACAGATACGCAGTATTTT. Residues: CSARTSFGLAGGTDTQYF.

This clonotype has just a few counts. This chain connects TRBV10-3 to TRBJ1-1; D might be TRBD1 (5 bases). CDR1 ENHRY and CDR2 SYGVKD come from the germline V gene. The CDR3 length is 16 residues. The V end was cut by 3 bases, the J end by 5 bases, with 19 bases between. The CDR3 DNA follows: TGTGCCATCAGTGACAGGGACCCGTTAGCTGGTACTGAAGCTTTCTTT. Translated, it gives CAISDRDPLAGTEAFF.

This clonotype was recorded at least ten times. V is TRBV4-1 and J is TRBJ1-2, with 7 positions matching TRBD1. After removal of 1 base from V and 0 bases from J, the junction contained 5 bases not matched to a gene. Germline V gene sequence: CDR1 MGHRA, CDR2 YSYEKL. This CDR3 spans 16 amino acids. As DNA, the CDR3 is TGCGCCAGCAGCCAAGGCCAGGGGGTAGCTAACTATGGCTACACCTTC. This encodes CASSQGQGVANYGYTF.

This clonotype showed up many times. This rearrangement joins TRBV4-2 to TRBJ2-7, with D uncertain. CDR1 and CDR2 (germline): LGHNA, YNFKEQ. This CDR3 region has 11 residues. The ends were cut back, 1 base at V and 5 bases at J, with 3 bases in the middle. CDR3 protein: CASSQANEQYF. The CDR3 DNA reads TGTGCCAGCAGCCAAGCCAACGAGCAGTACTTC.

The table lists this clonotype with many counts. This rearrangement joins TRBV20-1 to TRBJ1-2; 8 nucleotides agree with TRBD1. V dropped 7 bases and J dropped 0; count of bases not matched to a gene: 4. Germline V CDR1 and CDR2: DFQATT, SNEGSKA (reference sequence). CDR3 length: 13 residues. CDR3 sequence: CSVKDRANYGYTF. CDR3 DNA sequence: TGCAGTGTAAAGGACAGGGCTAACTATGGCTACACCTTC.

Many counts were recorded for this clonotype. The chain has TRBV29-1 and TRBJ1-1; no definite D call. The CDR3 loop spans 13 amino acids. Trimming removed 6 bases at V and 0 bases at J, with 11 bases between. Per germline, CDR1 SQVTM and CDR2 ANQGSEA. The CDR3 DNA reads TGCAGCGTCGCATTAACCCTGAACACTGAAGCTTTCTTT. It is translated as CSVALTLNTEAFF.

This clonotype was seen repeatedly, ten times or more. J is TRBJ1-2 and V is TRBV5-1; D is possibly TRBD1 (5 bases). With 4 bases removed from V and 4 bases from J, the gap between germline ends came to 20 bases. CDR3 size: 16 residues. Germline assignment: CDR1 SGHRS and CDR2 YFSETQ. The CDR3 reads CASSPGWDRGSYGYTF. CDR3 bases: TGCGCCAGCAGCCCGGGCTGGGACCGGGGGAGCTATGGCTACACCTTC.

There are many counts of this clonotype. The genes are TRBV5-1 and TRBJ2-3; 11 nucleotides agree with TRBD2. Trimming removed 5 bases from V and 9 bases from J; junction bases left unmatched: 17. The length of the CDR3 is 17 residues. Per germline, CDR1 SGHRS and CDR2 YFSETQ. CDR3 residues: CASRIAGGQEFKDTQYF. The CDR3 region has the DNA TGCGCCAGCAGAATAGCGGGGGGGCAAGAATTCAAGGACACGCAGTATTTT.

In this sample, this clonotype is medium-sized. This chain uses TRBV7-2 with TRBJ2-5; 8 bases fit TRBD2. Germline values: CDR1 SGHTA, CDR2 FQGNSA. This CDR3 is built from 13 residues. Trimming removed 6 bases from V and 3 bases from J; junction bases left unmatched: 3. The CDR3 protein is CASRFGGEETQYF. CDR3 nucleotides: TGTGCCAGCAGATTCGGGGGGGAAGAGACCCAGTACTTC.

This clonotype has a count of ten or more. The chain couples TRBV20-1 to TRBJ2-3; possible D gene TRBD2, 6 bases. The CDR3 runs 12 residues. Per the germline V gene, CDR1 is DFQATT and CDR2 is SNEGSKA (reference sequence). V lost 7 bases and J lost 4, with 12 bases in between. This CDR3 is CSGISGPDTQYF. The CDR3 coding sequence is TGCAGTGGTATTAGCGGCCCAGATACGCAGTATTTT.

This clonotype appeared many times. The chain links TRBV10-3 to TRBJ2-6; D unresolved. Trimming took off 7 bases at V and 2 bases at J, with 12 bases between the two ends. Germline CDR1 ENHRY, CDR2 SYGVKD. There are 15 residues in the CDR3. The CDR3 nucleotides are TGTGCCATCACCGACGGTGGGGCTGGGGCCAACGTCCTGACTTTC. Its protein is CAITDGGAGANVLTF.

There are many counts of this clonotype. This chain connects TRBV7-8 to TRBJ1-2; possible D gene TRBD1, 5 bases. V was shortened by 2 bases and J by 3 bases, with 31 bases between the two germline ends. In germline, CDR1 is SGHVS, CDR2 FQNEAQ. The CDR3 contains 21 residues. The CDR3 here is CASSLPARGSKMGVPHYGYTF. The CDR3 nucleotides are TGTGCCAGCAGCTTACCCGCTCGGGGGTCCAAGATGGGTGTCCCCCACTATGGCTACACCTTC. Full variable domain (remainder filled in from reference TRBV7-8 and TRBJ1-2): GAGVSQSPRYKVAKRGQDVALRCDPISGHVSLFWYQQALGQGPEFLTYFQNEAQLDKSGLPSDRFFAERPEGSVSTLKIQRTQQEDSAVYLCASSLPARGSKMGVPHYGYTFGSGTRLTVV.

With regard to this clonotype: The junction and the germline gene differ at one end; a read error may be behind it. The chain couples TRBV5-1 to TRBJ2-5; D unresolved. The germline V gene has CDR1 SGHRS and CDR2 YFSETQ. CDR3 length: 12 amino acids. In nucleotides, the CDR3 is TGCGCCAGCACCGAGTCCCAAGAGACCCATTACTTC. It specifies CASTESQETHYF.

This clonotype was found many times. The chain is built from TRBV5-1 and TRBJ1-1; no clear D. The CDR3 is made up of 15 amino acids. Trimming pared 0 bases from V and 1 base from J, leaving 10 bases between. Germline CDR1 is SGHRS and CDR2 is YFSETQ. The CDR3 protein is CASSLGAAGNTEAFF. CDR3 sequence (DNA): TGCGCCAGCAGCTTGGGGGCCGCAGGGAACACTGAAGCTTTCTTT.

This clonotype was seen ten or more times. The genes are TRBV20-1 and TRBJ1-5; D is unclear. The V gene lost 2 bases and the J gene lost 0 bases, with 8 bases spanning the gap. Germline CDR1 is DFQATT and CDR2 is SNEGSKA (reference sequence). The CDR3 is made up of 14 amino acids. The CDR3 DNA sequence: TGCAGTGCTAGATACGGTTATAGCAATCAGCCCCAGCATTTT. It codes for CSARYGYSNQPQHF.

Turning to this clonotype: This may be a read error: a much more frequent sequence differs by one nucleotide. CDR3 sequence reads: CDSSPPGGDTGELFF. DNA of the CDR3: TGTGACAGCAGCCCGCCGGGCGGGGACACCGGGGAGCTGTTTTTT. The rearrangement links TRBV7-9 to TRBJ2-2; D perhaps matches TRBD2 (6 bases). The CDR3 has 15 residues. The germline V gene has CDR1 SEHNR and CDR2 FQNEAQ (reference sequence).

The chain uses TRBV12-3 or TRBV12-4 and TRBJ2-5, with a tentative D call TRBD2 (7 bases). The CDR3 covers 15 residues. The germline V and J ends were trimmed by 3 bases and 6 bases, with 17 bases remaining between them. The CDR3 loop reads CASSFGGGGSQTQYF. DNA for the CDR3: TGTGCCAGCAGTTTTGGCGGGGGCGGCTCGCAGACCCAGTACTTC.

By sample share, this clonotype is medium-sized. This chain connects TRBV29-1 to TRBJ2-3; D may be TRBD2 (5 bases). V was pared by 5 bases and J by 5 bases, with 11 bases between. The germline V gene has CDR1 SQVTM and CDR2 ANQGSEA. The CDR3 extends over 12 amino acids. The CDR3: CSVQEAEDTQYF. CDR3 bases: TGCAGCGTTCAGGAGGCCGAAGATACGCAGTATTTT.

In its sample, this clonotype was seen many times. This chain uses TRBV20-1 with TRBJ1-2; possible D gene TRBD1, 5 bases. V was shortened by 5 bases and J by 7 bases, with 17 bases between the two germline ends. The CDR3 is made up of 13 amino acids. Germline V gene lookup returns CDR1 DFQATT and CDR2 SNEGSKA (reference sequence). Here the CDR3 reads CSAGAEFIRGYTF. The CDR3 DNA sequence: TGCAGTGCTGGGGCCGAGTTTATTCGTGGCTACACCTTC.

The sample holds many counts of this clonotype. The chain employs TRBV20-1 and TRBJ2-3; 10 nucleotides line up with TRBD2. After removal of 6 bases from V and 3 bases from J, the junction contained 9 bases not matched to a gene. Germline V gene data show CDR1 as DFQATT and CDR2 as SNEGSKA (reference sequence). The CDR3 contains 15 residues. The DNA of the CDR3 is TGCAGTGCAACCCCTGGACTAGCGGATACAGATACGCAGTATTTT. Amino acid sequence: CSATPGLADTDTQYF.

This clonotype was observed many times. The V gene is TRBV4-1, the J gene TRBJ1-2; 7 bases are a match to TRBD1. Germline V gene lookup returns CDR1 MGHRA and CDR2 YSYEKL. The V gene end was trimmed by 1 base and the J gene end by 8 bases; junction bases not matched to a gene: 7. The CDR3 runs 14 residues. This CDR3 is CASSQAPGGRGYTF. In DNA, the CDR3 is TGCGCCAGCAGCCAAGCTCCAGGGGGGAGAGGCTACACCTTC.

This clonotype was detected many times. V usage is TRBV20-1 and J usage is TRBJ1-6; weak D call: TRBD1 (5 bases). Looked up from germline, CDR1 is DFQATT and CDR2 is SNEGSKA (reference sequence). The CDR3 is made up of 19 amino acids. The V end lost 3 bases, the J end lost 3 bases, and 24 bases lay between the germline ends. In DNA form, the CDR3 reads TGCAGTGCTAGGTTTCATGGATCCGGGACTTTTGACTATAATTCACCCCTCCACTTT. Protein sequence: CSARFHGSGTFDYNSPLHF.

This clonotype was observed at least ten times. The V call is TRBV5-1, the J call TRBJ2-1, with D perhaps TRBD1 (5 bases). The CDR3 is made up of 15 amino acids. Germline CDR1 SGHRS, CDR2 YFSETQ. V lost 5 bases and J 6 bases, leaving 18 bases between the germline ends. This CDR3 reads CASSRLQGQSNEQFF. The CDR3 DNA is TGCGCCAGCAGTCGTCTGCAGGGCCAAAGCAATGAGCAGTTCTTC.

This clonotype was seen many times. The genes are TRBV5-1 and TRBJ2-5; D is perhaps TRBD1 (7 bases). The germline gives CDR1 SGHRS, CDR2 YFSETQ. The CDR3 totals 16 residues. The V end lost 4 bases, the J end lost 2 bases, and 18 bases lay between the germline ends. The chain's CDR3 is CASSLYPTGRQETQYF. The CDR3 DNA reads TGCGCCAGCAGCCTCTATCCGACAGGGAGGCAAGAGACCCAGTACTTC.

This clonotype has ten or more counts. The V gene is TRBV5-1, the J gene TRBJ2-7; possible D gene TRBD2, 7 bases. This CDR3 is built from 17 residues. CDR1 is SGHRS, CDR2 YFSETQ, per germline. V was clipped by 0 bases and J by 2 bases, with 18 bases between them. Here the CDR3 DNA reads TGCGCCAGCAGCTTGGGCGCGGGGGCCGGGTTTGCCTACGAGCAGTACTTC. Its translation: CASSLGAGAGFAYEQYF. The variable domain in full, with the rest retrieved from reference TRBV5-1 and TRBJ2-7, is KAGVTQTPRYLIKTRGQQVTLSCSPISGHRSVSWYQQTPGQGLQFLFEYFSETQRNKGNFPGRFSGRQFSNSRSEMNVSTLELGDSALYLCASSLGAGAGFAYEQYFGPGTRLTVT.

This clonotype was counted many times. This chain joins TRBV20-1 and TRBJ2-7; 13 bases align to TRBD2. This CDR3 is built from 16 residues. Germline CDR1 DFQATT, CDR2 SNEGSKA (reference sequence). The trim removed 3 bases at V and 7 bases at J, leaving 12 bases unmatched. The CDR3 DNA reads TGCAGTGCTAGGTTTTATCACCGGACTAGCGGGGGTGAGCAGTACTTC. This gives the protein CSARFYHRTSGGEQYF.

This clonotype was observed many times. V usage is TRBV20-1 and J usage is TRBJ1-1; D might be TRBD1 (5 bases). Trimming pared 2 bases from V and 4 bases from J, leaving 14 bases between. There are 14 residues in the CDR3. Germline V CDR1 and CDR2: DFQATT, SNEGSKA (reference sequence). The CDR3 loop is CSARPPGRGTEAFF. In nucleotides, the CDR3 is TGCAGTGCTAGACCACCGGGGCGAGGCACTGAAGCTTTCTTT.